This T cell receptor (beta chain) was observed in a study of CD8+CD57+ T cells in acquired aplastic anemia. Study-level information: The average for DNA from sorted CD4+ and CD8+ cells was 2.5 to 4 ug. Study results and limitations: For CD8+ Simpson's diversity, patients and controls showed no significant difference.

It was patients with CD8+CD57+ cell expansion by flow cytometry who were chosen for sequencing. Each patient had severe acquired aplastic anemia. The germline V gene has CDR1 DFQATT and CDR2 SNEGSKA (reference sequence). The CDR3 is made up of 14 amino acids. V lost 6 bases to trimming and J lost 3 bases; unmatched junction nucleotides: 8. TCR beta VDJ and CDR3 profiling used genomic DNA as template. TCRdb independently ran MiXCR on the reads; one entry per CDR3 protein. The sample contains under 200,000 distinct CDR3 sequences, 47% of which appear only once. This clonotype is a singleton in its sample. What it binds is unknown.

The rearrangement uses TRBV20-1 and TRBJ1-5, with TRBD1 identical over 7 bases. This TCR came from a human donor with aplastic anemia. Sequenced input: sorted CD4+, CD8+, or CD8+CD57+ T cells (not recorded which) from PBMCs. The CDR3 reads CSAKDRFANQPQHF. Written as DNA, the CDR3 is TGCAGTGCCAAGGACAGGTTTGCCAATCAGCCCCAGCATTTT.